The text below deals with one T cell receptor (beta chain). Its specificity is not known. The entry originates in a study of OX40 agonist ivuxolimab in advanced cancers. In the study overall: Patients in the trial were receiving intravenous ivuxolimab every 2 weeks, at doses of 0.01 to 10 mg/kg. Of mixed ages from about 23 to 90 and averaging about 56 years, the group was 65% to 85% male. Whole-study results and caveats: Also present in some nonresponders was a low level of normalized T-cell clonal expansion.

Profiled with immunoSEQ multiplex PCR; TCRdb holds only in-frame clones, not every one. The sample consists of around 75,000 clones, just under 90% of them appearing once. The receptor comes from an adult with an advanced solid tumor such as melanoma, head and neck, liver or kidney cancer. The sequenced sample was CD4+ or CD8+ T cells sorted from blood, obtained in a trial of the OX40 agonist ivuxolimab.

CDR3 loop: CASSFGGRGGYTEAFF. The DNA for the CDR3 is TGCGCCAGCAGCTTTGGGGGCAGGGGAGGTTACACTGAAGCTTTCTTT. The chain uses TRBV5-1 and TRBJ1-1, with D maybe TRBD1 (6 bases). The CDR3 length is 16 residues. From germline, CDR1 is SGHRS and CDR2 YFSETQ. The V end was cut by 2 bases, the J end by 3 bases, with 17 bases between.